A single sample is the source of the 27 T cell receptor beta chains below, sequenced in a study of blood T cell repertoires in COVID-19. Method: immunoSEQ multiplex PCR; TCRdb's copy keeps in-frame clones and lacks some. Counted here are about 170,000 clones, 88% occurring once; the ten biggest clones make up 2% to 2.5%. Material: peripheral blood. All receptors derive from a middle-aged man who had recovered from COVID-19.

The chain couples TRBV5-1 to TRBJ2-7; 16 bases align to TRBD2. This CDR3 contains 17 residues. Trimming removed 3 bases from V and 0 bases from J; junction bases left unmatched: 3. Germline CDR1 SGHRS, CDR2 YFSETQ. The CDR3 DNA reads TGCGCCAGCAGCTCGGGACTAGCGGGAGGGGGCTCCTACGAGCAGTACTTC. Translated: CASSSGLAGGGSYEQYF.

This CDR3 is CAWTRQGEQNEQFF. DNA for the CDR3: TGTGCCTGGACGCGGCAGGGGGAACAAAATGAGCAGTTCTTC. The chain recombines TRBV30 with TRBJ2-1, with TRBD1 identical over 7 bases. Germline assignment: CDR1 GTSNPN and CDR2 SVGIG (reference sequence). The CDR3 consists of 14 residues. Germline trimming cut 4 bases from V and 7 bases from J; bases unmatched to any gene: 10.

This clone came up once. This chain uses TRBV3-1 (or the pseudogene TRBV3-2) with TRBJ2-7; 10 positions agree with TRBD1. Germline V gives CDR1 LGHDT, CDR2 YNNKEL (reference sequence). This CDR3 spans 16 amino acids. Trimming cost V 4 bases and J 3 bases; bases outside gene matches: 9. DNA of the CDR3: TGTGCCAGCAGCCGAACCGGGACAGGGGTTCTCTACGAGCAGTACTTC. This translates into CASSRTGTGVLYEQYF.

The chain carries TRBV4-2 and TRBJ2-3; no clear D gene. Germline CDR1 and CDR2: LGHNA and YNFKEQ. V was clipped by 0 bases and J by 4 bases, with 5 bases between them. This CDR3 contains 13 residues. The chain's CDR3 is CASSQDSADTQYF. The CDR3, as DNA: TGTGCCAGCAGCCAAGATTCGGCAGATACGCAGTATTTT.

The genes are TRBV9 and TRBJ1-2; 7 bases are shared with TRBD1. The CDR3 sequence is 15 residues long. The germline gives CDR1 SGDLS, CDR2 YYNGEE. With 0 bases clipped from V and 8 bases from J, the junction kept 10 bases outside the gene matches. CDR3 in DNA: TGTGCCAGCAGCGTAGTAGGACAGGACTCAAGGGGCTACACCTTC. Its protein product is CASSVVGQDSRGYTF.

The gene calls are TRBV7-9 and TRBJ1-1; D unresolved. The ends were cut back, 5 bases at V and 6 bases at J, with 16 bases in the middle. This CDR3 comprises 14 residues. CDR1 and CDR2 (germline): SEHNR, FQNEAQ (reference sequence). The CDR3 DNA sequence: TGTGCCAGCAGCCCAGAGGCGGGTAACCCTGAAGCTTTCTTT. Its protein is CASSPEAGNPEAFF.

CDR3 loop: CASSLTRGTSGPKETQYF. The CDR3 DNA reads TGTGCCAGCAGCTTAACCAGGGGGACTAGCGGGCCTAAAGAGACCCAGTACTTC. V is TRBV7-3 and J is TRBJ2-5; 12 positions match TRBD2. Germline CDR1 SGHTA, CDR2 FQGTGA. The CDR3 consists of 18 residues. V dropped 0 bases and J dropped 3; count of bases not matched to a gene: 8.

This clone was seen more than once but under ten times. The chain combines TRBV7-2 with TRBJ1-6; 7 bases agree with TRBD1. This CDR3 contains 17 residues. Germline trimming cut 1 base from V and 6 bases from J; bases unmatched to any gene: 9. Germline V lookup: CDR1 SGHTA, CDR2 FQGNSA. The CDR3 loop is CASSLGGQPRTNSPLHF. CDR3 DNA: TGTGCCAGCAGCTTAGGGGGACAGCCACGAACTAATTCACCCCTCCACTTT. The variable domain in full, with the rest retrieved from reference TRBV7-2 and TRBJ1-6, is GAGVSQSPSNKVTEKGKDVELRCDPISGHTALYWYRQSLGQGLEFLIYFQGNSAPDKSGLPSDRFSAERTGGSVSTLTIQRTQQEDSAVYLCASSLGGQPRTNSPLHFGNGTRLTVT.

The chain couples TRBV18 to TRBJ2-6, with TRBD1 matching 11 bases. J lost 0 bases, V lost 2 bases, and 6 bases had no gene match. Germline values: CDR1 KGHSH, CDR2 LQKENI. This CDR3 has 19 amino acids. CDR3 region: CASSPKLGTGGSGANVLTF. In DNA, the CDR3 is TGTGCCAGCTCACCAAAGCTTGGGACAGGGGGCTCTGGGGCCAACGTCCTGACTTTC.

The genes are TRBV4-1 and TRBJ1-5; D is ambiguous. This CDR3 region has 16 residues. The germline gives CDR1 MGHRA, CDR2 YSYEKL. V was shortened by 0 bases and J by 6 bases, with 15 bases between the two germline ends. The CDR3 DNA follows: TGCGCCAGCAGCCAAGAGGAGTCGGGGTACGGTCAGCCCCAGCATTTT. Translation: CASSQEESGYGQPQHF.

This sequence joins TRBV5-5 and TRBJ1-5, with D hard to call. Trimming stripped 4 bases from V and 10 bases from J, with 15 bases between. The CDR3 runs 13 residues. CDR1 is SGHKS and CDR2 is YYEKEE in the germline V gene (reference sequence). CDR3 in DNA: TGTGCCAGCAGCCGTTACGGGGTCGAACCCCAGCATTTT. It translates to CASSRYGVEPQHF.

The J gene is TRBJ1-1, the V gene TRBV27; no definite D call. CDR3 size: 13 residues. The germline V gene has CDR1 MNHEY and CDR2 SMNVEV (reference sequence). V was trimmed by 0 bases and J by 2 bases, leaving 4 bases between them. CDR3 bases: TGTGCCAGCAGTTTATCTTATAACACTGAAGCTTTCTTT. Its protein product is CASSLSYNTEAFF.

The V gene is TRBV6-5, the J gene TRBJ1-4; D perhaps matches TRBD1 (5 bases). Germline-derived CDR1 and CDR2 are MNHEY and SVGAGI. Deletions cut 9 bases from V and 11 bases from J, with 25 bases between. The CDR3 has 15 residues. The CDR3 protein is CASKPGQLWIGKLFF. The CDR3 DNA follows: TGTGCCAGTAAGCCCGGACAACTTTGGATCGGGAAACTGTTTTTT.

The chain has TRBV24-1 and TRBJ2-2; maybe TRBD1 (6 bases). Trimming took 3 bases from V and 7 from J, leaving 11 bases between them. The CDR3 length is 14 residues. The germline V gene encodes CDR1 KGHDR and CDR2 SFDVKD. CDR3 sequence: CATSDGQIRGELFF. For the CDR3, the DNA is TGTGCCACCAGTGATGGACAGATCCGCGGGGAGCTGTTTTTT.

V gene TRBV12-3 or TRBV12-4 combines with J gene TRBJ2-7; TRBD2 aligns across 13 bases. CDR3 length: 13 amino acids. Trimming at V came to 6 bases and at J to 7 bases, leaving 3 bases not matched to a gene. This CDR3 is CASRRTSGREQYF. Written as DNA, the CDR3 is TGTGCCAGCAGAAGGACTAGCGGGAGAGAGCAGTACTTC.

The chain recombines TRBV6-2 or TRBV6-3 with TRBJ1-6; 7 bases fit TRBD1. Germline V CDR1 and CDR2: MNHEY, SVGEGT. CDR3 length: 15 amino acids. The V and J ends lost 4 bases and 8 bases, in that order; junction bases with no gene match: 8. The chain's CDR3 is CASSSQGLKDSPLHF. The CDR3 DNA sequence: TGTGCCAGCAGTTCACAGGGGCTTAAGGATTCACCCCTCCACTTT.

Regarding this clone: A much larger clone sits a single nucleotide away, making a read error possible. The chain uses TRBV7-3 and TRBJ2-3, with D unresolved. The CDR3 is 13 residues long. V dropped 5 bases and J dropped 1 base, with 7 bases sitting between them. CDR1 and CDR2 from the germline V gene are SGHTA and FQGTGA. The CDR3 loop is CASSPQGTDTQYF. Here the CDR3 DNA reads TGTGCCAGCAGCCCTCAGGGCACAGATACGCAGTATTTT.

This chain links TRBV27 with TRBJ2-7; 8 bases match TRBD1. J gave up 4 bases and V 8 bases, and 7 bases lay outside the gene matches. CDR1 and CDR2 from the germline V gene are MNHEY and SMNVEV (reference sequence). CDR3 size: 13 residues. Here the CDR3 reads CASGAGGGYEQYF. DNA of the CDR3: TGTGCCAGCGGGGCAGGGGGCGGTTACGAGCAGTACTTC.

The gene calls are TRBV2 and TRBJ2-7; D ambiguous. The CDR3 totals 14 residues. Between the trimmed V and J ends, which lost 2 bases and 0 bases, there was a span of 8 bases. Per the germline V gene, CDR1 is SNHLY and CDR2 is FYNNEI. The CDR3 DNA sequence: TGTGCCAGCAGTGAATGGGCAGTCTCCTACGAGCAGTACTTC. This translates into CASSEWAVSYEQYF.

The rearrangement uses TRBV6-2 or TRBV6-3 and TRBJ1-5; TRBD1 is a possible D gene (5 bases). V was cut by 0 bases and J by 3 bases, with 9 bases left in between. The CDR3 has 15 residues. Germline V lookup: CDR1 MNHEY, CDR2 SVGEGT. The CDR3 sequence is CASSYSDSLNQPQHF. CDR3 sequence (DNA): TGTGCCAGCAGTTACTCCGACAGTCTCAATCAGCCCCAGCATTTT.

The chain employs TRBV4-3 and TRBJ1-4; 9 nucleotides agree with TRBD1. J lost 6 bases, V lost 0 bases, and 5 bases had no gene match. Germline V gene data show CDR1 as LGHNA and CDR2 as YSLEER. This CDR3 has 16 amino acids. This CDR3 is CASSQDGTGLDEKLFF. The CDR3 nucleotides read TGCGCCAGCAGCCAAGATGGGACAGGGCTGGATGAAAAACTGTTTTTT.

CDR3 loop: CASTSMGTGLDNEQFF. For the CDR3, the DNA is TGTGCCAGCACGTCGATGGGGACAGGGCTAGACAATGAGCAGTTCTTC. The rearrangement uses TRBV3-1 (or the pseudogene TRBV3-2) and TRBJ2-1, with TRBD1 matching over 9 bases. The trim removed 7 bases at V and 5 bases at J, leaving 12 bases unmatched. Germline V gene sequence: CDR1 LGHDT, CDR2 YNNKEL (reference sequence). The CDR3 loop spans 16 amino acids.

The chain uses TRBV27 and TRBJ2-3; D not resolved. CDR1 is MNHEY, CDR2 SMNVEV, per germline (reference sequence). The CDR3 covers 13 residues. Trimming removed 3 bases from V and 6 bases from J, with 10 bases in between. CDR3 nucleotide sequence: TGTGCCAGCAGTTTCCGACAACAGGATACGCAGTATTTT. Translating it yields CASSFRQQDTQYF.

The V call is TRBV7-2, the J call TRBJ1-5; D gene uncertain. Trimming took 4 bases from V and 0 from J, leaving 13 bases between them. The CDR3 runs 16 residues. Germline V lookup: CDR1 SGHTA, CDR2 FQGNSA. This chain's CDR3 is CASSSLPLVSNQPQHF. Here the CDR3 DNA reads TGTGCCAGCAGCTCTCTTCCCTTAGTTAGCAATCAGCCCCAGCATTTT.

The rearrangement links TRBV2 to TRBJ1-5, with TRBD1 identical over 9 bases. CDR3 length: 17 residues. Germline V lookup: CDR1 SNHLY, CDR2 FYNNEI. The V segment lost 5 bases and the J segment 3 bases; nucleotides outside the gene matches: 11. The CDR3 sequence: CASSRDRDRVTNQPQHF. The CDR3 region has the DNA TGTGCCAGCAGTAGAGACCGGGACAGGGTTACCAATCAGCCCCAGCATTTT.

In its sample, this clone was seen once. J is TRBJ2-7 and V is TRBV7-6, with 7 bases identical to TRBD1. CDR1 SGHVS and CDR2 FNYEAQ come from the germline V gene. The CDR3 loop spans 15 amino acids. V shed 5 bases, J shed 3 bases, and the junction held 10 bases outside the gene matches. The CDR3 loop reads CASSPQGGRGYEQYF. CDR3 bases: TGTGCCAGCAGCCCTCAAGGGGGCAGGGGCTACGAGCAGTACTTC.

The CDR3 region is CASSRDRGGSDTQYF. In DNA form, the CDR3 reads TGTGCCAGCAGCCGGGACAGGGGCGGATCGGATACGCAGTATTTT. The rearrangement uses TRBV5-6 and TRBJ2-3; TRBD1 aligns across 10 bases. The CDR3 loop spans 15 amino acids. With V trimmed by 4 bases and J by 6 bases, 8 bases remained unmatched. Germline CDR1 and CDR2: SGHDT and YYEEEE.